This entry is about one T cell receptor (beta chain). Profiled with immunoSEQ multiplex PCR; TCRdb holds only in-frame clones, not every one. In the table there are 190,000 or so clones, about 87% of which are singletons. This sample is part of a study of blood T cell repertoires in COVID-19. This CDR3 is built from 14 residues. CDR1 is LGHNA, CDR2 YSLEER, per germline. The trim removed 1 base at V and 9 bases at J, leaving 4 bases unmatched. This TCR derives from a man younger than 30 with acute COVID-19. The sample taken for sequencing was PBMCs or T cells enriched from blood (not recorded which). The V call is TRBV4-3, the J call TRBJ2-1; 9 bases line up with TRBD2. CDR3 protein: CASSQVEAGGEQFF. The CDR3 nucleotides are TGCGCCAGCAGCCAAGTCGAAGCGGGAGGTGAGCAGTTCTTC.